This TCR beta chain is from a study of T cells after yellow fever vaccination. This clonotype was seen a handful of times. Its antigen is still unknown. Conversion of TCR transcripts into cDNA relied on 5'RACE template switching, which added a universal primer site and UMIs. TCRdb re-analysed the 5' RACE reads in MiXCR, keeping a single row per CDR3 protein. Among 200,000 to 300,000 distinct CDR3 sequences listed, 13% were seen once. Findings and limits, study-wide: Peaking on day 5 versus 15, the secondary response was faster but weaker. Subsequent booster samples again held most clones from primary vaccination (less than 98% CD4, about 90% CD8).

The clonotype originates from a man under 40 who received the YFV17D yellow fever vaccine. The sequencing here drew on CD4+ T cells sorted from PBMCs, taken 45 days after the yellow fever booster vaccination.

The CDR3 sequence: CSARVPPEQFF. In nucleotides, the CDR3 is TGCAGTGCTAGAGTCCCCCCCGAGCAGTTCTTC. The chain employs TRBV20-1 and TRBJ2-1; D not resolved. V lost 1 base to trimming and J lost 10 bases, with 8 bases between them. The CDR3 loop spans 11 amino acids. From germline, CDR1 is DFQATT and CDR2 SNEGSKA (reference sequence).